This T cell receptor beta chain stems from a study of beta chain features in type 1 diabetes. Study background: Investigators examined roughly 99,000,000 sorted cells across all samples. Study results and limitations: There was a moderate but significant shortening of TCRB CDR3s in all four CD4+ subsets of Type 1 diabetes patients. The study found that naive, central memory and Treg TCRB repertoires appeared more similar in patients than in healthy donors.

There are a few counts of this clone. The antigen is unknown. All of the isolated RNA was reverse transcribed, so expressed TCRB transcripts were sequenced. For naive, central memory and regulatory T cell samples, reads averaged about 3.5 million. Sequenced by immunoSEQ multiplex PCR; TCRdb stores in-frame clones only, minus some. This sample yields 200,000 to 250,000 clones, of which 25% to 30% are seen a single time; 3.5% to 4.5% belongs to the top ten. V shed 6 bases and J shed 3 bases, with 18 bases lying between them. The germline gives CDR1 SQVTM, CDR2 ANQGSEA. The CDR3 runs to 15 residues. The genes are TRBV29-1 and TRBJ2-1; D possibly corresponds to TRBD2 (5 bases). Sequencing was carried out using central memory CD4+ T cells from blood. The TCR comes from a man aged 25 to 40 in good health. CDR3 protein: CSVPVQSGRYNEQFF. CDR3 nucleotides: TGCAGCGTACCGGTACAGAGCGGCCGCTACAATGAGCAGTTCTTC.